This TCR beta chain was retrieved from a study of blood T cells in healthy people across ages. Study-wide context: Template switching caught about one barcoded beta molecule for each two T cells.

Germline V lookup: CDR1 MDHEN, CDR2 SYDVKM. V was clipped by 6 bases and J by 3 bases, with 17 bases between them. CDR3 length: 15 amino acids. This clonotype turned up a few times. Its cognate antigen is unknown. Study results and limitations: The long-lived group displayed more naive CD4+ cells, plus higher diversity, than the aged donors did.

The second PCR ran roughly 6 to 11 cycles with a sample-barcoded 5' primer and J-beta primers. TCRdb reprocessed the 5' RACE reads with MiXCR, giving one entry per CDR3 protein. The table records fewer than 2 million distinct CDR3 sequences, 35% to 50% of them present only once. This TCR was recovered from a human donor in good health. The V gene is TRBV28, the J gene TRBJ1-2; no clear D gene. The material sequenced was blood. The CDR3 reads CASSRGRRAYYGYTF. The CDR3 DNA reads as TGTGCCAGCAGCCGCGGGAGAAGAGCATACTATGGCTACACCTTC.